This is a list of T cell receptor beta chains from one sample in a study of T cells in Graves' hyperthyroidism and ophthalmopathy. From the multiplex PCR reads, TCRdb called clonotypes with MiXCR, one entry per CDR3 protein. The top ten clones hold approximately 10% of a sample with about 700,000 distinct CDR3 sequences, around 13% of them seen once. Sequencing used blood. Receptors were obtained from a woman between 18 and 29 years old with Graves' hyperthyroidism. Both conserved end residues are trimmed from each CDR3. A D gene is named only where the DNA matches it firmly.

CDR3 protein: AWSVNGNTIY
V gene: TRBV30
D gene: -

CDR3 protein: SASGMDIGETQY
V gene: TRBV20-1
D gene: -

CDR3 protein: SARRTSGNYEQY
V gene: TRBV20-1
D gene: TRBD2

CDR3 protein: ASSLGPGTSGSDTQY
V gene: TRBV11-2
D gene: TRBD2

CDR3 protein: ASSHGPQVVSSGRLVWNEQF
V gene: TRBV7-3
D gene: TRBD2

CDR3 protein: ASSEFGDANEQF
V gene: TRBV6-1
D gene: -

CDR3 protein: AWKLAGGNEQF
V gene: TRBV30
D gene: TRBD2

CDR3 protein: ASSPLWGVRNTEAF
V gene: TRBV6-2/TRBV6-3
D gene: -

CDR3 protein: ASKDRWKQETQY
V gene: TRBV18
D gene: -

CDR3 protein: ASSFAGIKETQY
V gene: TRBV7-2
D gene: -

CDR3 protein: ASSLQGGRTEAF
V gene: TRBV11-2
D gene: TRBD1